The clone carrying this T cell receptor (beta chain) was picked up many times. Distinct nucleotide sequences in the sample also encode this CDR3. This entry comes from a study of blood T cell repertoires in COVID-19. For the study at large: Acute-phase and convalescent COVID-19 samples originated in the United States, Italy and Spain. Sources were T cells, B-cell-depleted T cells, or PBMCs; the material itself was cDNA or gDNA.

Authors' data handling: Nucleated cell counts were estimated from reference gene primer amplification. The repertoire was sequenced with immunoSEQ multiplex PCR; TCRdb's copy has only in-frame clones and lacks some. That table furnishes V, J and clone size, whereas the DNA furnished D and trimming. This table has under 130,000 clones, roughly 85% appearing once. The germline V gene encodes CDR1 SGDLS and CDR2 YYNGEE. V was clipped by 4 bases and J by 2 bases, with 9 bases between them. The CDR3 sequence is 13 residues long. Source material: peripheral blood. This TCR came from a human donor in a cohort sampled during active COVID-19. The V call is TRBV9, the J call TRBJ1-2, with D possibly TRBD1 on 6 matching bases. Here the CDR3 DNA reads TGTGCCAGCAGCCCCGACAGGAACTATGGCTACACCTTC. Translating gives CASSPDRNYGYTF.